These 14 T cell receptor beta chains originate from one sample sequenced in a study of blood T cells in healthy people across ages. Through a sample-barcoded 5' primer and a J-beta primer mix, a second PCR was run for roughly 7 to 11 cycles. TCRdb re-derived calls from the 5' RACE reads in MiXCR, one entry per CDR3 protein. The repertoire holds 1.5 million to 2 million distinct CDR3 sequences, approximately 50% seen once, with 2% to 2.5% in the top ten. Material for sequencing was blood. The origin of the receptors is a woman between 35 and 50 years old in good health.

This clonotype was recorded once. The rearrangement links TRBV28 to TRBJ1-4, with D unresolved. Per germline, CDR1 MDHEN and CDR2 SYDVKM. The CDR3 is 14 amino acids. CDR3: CATVPGGLNEKLFF. CDR3 coding DNA: TGTGCTACCGTACCGGGCGGATTAAATGAAAAACTGTTTTTT.

The table lists this clonotype with a count of one. The chain is built from TRBV7-2 and TRBJ2-1; D is unclear. Trimming took 0 bases from V and 8 from J, leaving 17 bases between them. Germline V gene data show CDR1 as SGHTA and CDR2 as FQGNSA. The CDR3 sequence is 16 residues long. CDR3 DNA sequence: TGTGCCAGCAGCTTAGCCCCTGGCCCCCGATGGGATGAGCAGTTCTTC. It codes for CASSLAPGPRWDEQFF.

The rearrangement joins TRBV20-1 to TRBJ2-3; 9 nucleotides match TRBD1. The V and J ends lost 6 bases and 4 bases, in that order; junction bases with no gene match: 11. CDR3 length: 15 amino acids. Germline V CDR1 and CDR2: DFQATT, SNEGSKA (reference sequence). CDR3: CSARTGGAGPDTQYF. CDR3 coding DNA: TGCAGTGCACGTACAGGGGGCGCGGGCCCAGATACGCAGTATTTT.

This clonotype has just one count. The rearrangement joins TRBV15 to TRBJ2-5; 12 bases are shared with TRBD2. Germline CDR1 LNHNV, CDR2 YYDKDF (reference sequence). With 1 base clipped from V and 2 bases from J, the junction kept 2 bases outside the gene matches. The CDR3 length is 16 residues. As DNA, the CDR3 is TGTGCCACCAGCAGAGGGACTAGCGGGGATCAAGAGACCCAGTACTTC. Translating it yields CATSRGTSGDQETQYF.

This clonotype was recorded a few times. The rearrangement joins TRBV7-2 to TRBJ2-5; no clear D gene. With 5 bases removed from V and 4 bases from J, the gap between germline ends came to 17 bases. CDR3 length: 15 amino acids. The germline CDR1 and CDR2 sequences are SGHTA and FQGNSA. CDR3 protein: CASSLIHQPLETQYF. CDR3 in DNA: TGTGCCAGCAGCCTCATCCATCAGCCTCTAGAGACCCAGTACTTC. Complete variable domain (other parts from reference TRBV7-2 and TRBJ2-5): GAGVSQSPSNKVTEKGKDVELRCDPISGHTALYWYRQSLGQGLEFLIYFQGNSAPDKSGLPSDRFSAERTGGSVSTLTIQRTQQEDSAVYLCASSLIHQPLETQYFGPGTRLLVL.

The chain links TRBV7-9 to TRBJ2-3, with 9 bases aligning to TRBD2. Germline V CDR1 and CDR2: SEHNR, FQNEAQ (reference sequence). V lost 4 bases and J lost 6; bases outside the gene matches: 8. CDR3 length: 15 residues. The CDR3 protein is CASSSATSGADTQYF. For the CDR3, the DNA is TGTGCCAGCAGCTCTGCGACTAGCGGAGCCGATACGCAGTATTTT.

The chain joins TRBV6-2 or TRBV6-3 to TRBJ2-7, with 7 bases aligning to TRBD1. Trimming at V came to 5 bases and at J to 3 bases, leaving 4 bases not matched to a gene. The germline V gene has CDR1 MNHEY and CDR2 SVGEGT. This CDR3 spans 13 amino acids. The CDR3 nucleotides read TGTGCCAGCAGTCCGACAGGGCACTACGAGCAGTACTTC. It translates to CASSPTGHYEQYF.

This clonotype showed up just a few times. CDR3 region: CSVQRAHYNNEQFF. The DNA of the CDR3 is TGCAGCGTCCAAAGGGCCCACTATAACAATGAGCAGTTCTTC. V is TRBV29-1 and J is TRBJ2-1; D remains unclear. This CDR3 is 14 amino acids long. Between the trimmed V and J ends, which lost 6 bases and 5 bases, there was a span of 17 bases. Germline assignment: CDR1 SQVTM and CDR2 ANQGSEA.

The chain couples TRBV7-2 to TRBJ2-1; tentative D call: TRBD2 (7 bases). Germline CDR1 and CDR2: SGHTA and FQGNSA. The CDR3 has 15 amino acids. V lost 8 bases, J lost 1 base, and 15 bases lay in between. The chain's CDR3 is CASLRGGGSYNEQFF. The CDR3 DNA sequence: TGTGCCAGCCTTAGGGGGGGAGGGTCCTACAATGAGCAGTTCTTC.

The chain recombines TRBV7-9 with TRBJ2-5; D call uncertain. The germline CDR1 and CDR2 sequences are SEHNR and FQNEAQ (reference sequence). The V and J ends lost 7 bases and 6 bases respectively, with 12 bases between them. This CDR3 region has 12 residues. The chain's CDR3 is CASTPAKQTQYF. In nucleotides, the CDR3 is TGTGCCAGCACGCCGGCTAAGCAGACCCAGTACTTC. Drawing the rest from reference TRBV7-9 and TRBJ2-5, the complete variable domain is DTGVSQNPRHKITKRGQNVTFRCDPISEHNRLYWYRQTLGQGPEFLTYFQNEAQLEKSRLLSDRFSAERPKGSFSTLEIQRTEQGDSAMYLCASTPAKQTQYFGPGTRLLVL.

This clonotype was observed a few times. The V gene is TRBV5-1, the J gene TRBJ2-3; the D is unclear. Looked up from germline, CDR1 is SGHRS and CDR2 is YFSETQ. CDR3 size: 16 residues. V shed 1 base and J shed 1 base, with 13 bases lying between them. The CDR3: CASSLPDNSRTDTQYF. The CDR3 DNA reads TGCGCCAGCAGCTTGCCTGATAATTCCCGCACAGATACGCAGTATTTT. The variable domain in full, completed from reference TRBV5-1 and TRBJ2-3, reads KAGVTQTPRYLIKTRGQQVTLSCSPISGHRSVSWYQQTPGQGLQFLFEYFSETQRNKGNFPGRFSGRQFSNSRSEMNVSTLELGDSALYLCASSLPDNSRTDTQYFGPGTRLTVL.

The chain carries TRBV20-1 and TRBJ2-7; 7 positions agree with TRBD1. The V gene end was trimmed by 0 bases and the J gene end by 2 bases; junction bases not matched to a gene: 13. This CDR3 region has 17 residues. CDR1 is DFQATT and CDR2 is SNEGSKA in the germline V gene (reference sequence). CDR3 protein: CSAREIPTKGAAYEQYF. The CDR3 DNA is TGCAGTGCTAGAGAAATCCCTACAAAGGGGGCCGCCTACGAGCAGTACTTC.

The chain joins TRBV29-1 to TRBJ2-5; either TRBD1 or TRBD2 may supply D (5 bases each). Trimming took off 0 bases at V and 3 bases at J, with 17 bases between the two ends. Germline V gene lookup returns CDR1 SQVTM and CDR2 ANQGSEA. The CDR3 contains 16 residues. For the CDR3, the DNA is TGCAGCGTTGAAGAGCCCGAGGTGGGGGAGAAAGAGACCCAGTACTTC. Translation: CSVEEPEVGEKETQYF.

This clonotype was seen ten or more times. This chain joins TRBV10-1 and TRBJ2-3; D may correspond to TRBD1 or TRBD2 (5 bases each). V lost 3 bases to trimming and J lost 4 bases, with 14 bases between them. This CDR3 region has 15 residues. Germline-derived CDR1 and CDR2 are WNHNN and SYGVQD (reference sequence). CDR3 sequence: CASSESGRPPDTQYF. CDR3 sequence (DNA): TGCGCCAGCAGTGAATCGGGACGGCCACCAGATACGCAGTATTTT.